This TCR beta chain is from a study of blood T cell repertoires in COVID-19. Study context: T cells, B-cell-depleted T cells, or PBMCs supplied cDNA or gDNA.

CDR1 SGHTA and CDR2 FQGTGA come from the germline V gene. The CDR3 covers 15 residues. V trimming: 5 bases; J trimming: 5 bases; junction bases outside the gene matches: 2. The assay was immunoSEQ multiplex PCR, and TCRdb's table has in-frame clones only and misses some. The sample has 200,000 to 250,000 clones; around nine tenths are singletons. The sequence derives from a man between 18 and 35 years old with active or convalescent COVID-19. The sequencing input was peripheral blood. The J gene is TRBJ2-3, the V gene TRBV7-3; 15 positions match TRBD2. CDR3 DNA: TGTGCCAGCAGCCAGGGACTAGCGGGGGGAGATACGCAGTATTTT. Amino acid sequence: CASSQGLAGGDTQYF.